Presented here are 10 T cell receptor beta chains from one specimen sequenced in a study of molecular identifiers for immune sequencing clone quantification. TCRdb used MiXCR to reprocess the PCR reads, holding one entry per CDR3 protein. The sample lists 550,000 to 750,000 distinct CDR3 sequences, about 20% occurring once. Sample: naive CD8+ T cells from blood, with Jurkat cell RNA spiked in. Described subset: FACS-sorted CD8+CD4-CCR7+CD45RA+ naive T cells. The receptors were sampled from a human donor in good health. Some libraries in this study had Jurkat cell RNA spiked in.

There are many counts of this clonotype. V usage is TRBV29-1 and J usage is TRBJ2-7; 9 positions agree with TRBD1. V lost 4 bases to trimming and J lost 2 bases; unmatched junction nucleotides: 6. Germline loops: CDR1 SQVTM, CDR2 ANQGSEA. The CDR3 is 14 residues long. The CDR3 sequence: CSVGVGQGTYEQYF. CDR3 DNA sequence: TGCAGCGTTGGTGTGGGACAGGGCACCTACGAGCAGTACTTC.

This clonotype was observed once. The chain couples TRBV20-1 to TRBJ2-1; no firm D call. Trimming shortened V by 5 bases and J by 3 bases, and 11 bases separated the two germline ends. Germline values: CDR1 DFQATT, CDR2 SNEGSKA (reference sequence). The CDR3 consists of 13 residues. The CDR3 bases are TGCAGTGCTGGACCAGCGAGCTACAATGAGCAGTTCTTC. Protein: CSAGPASYNEQFF.

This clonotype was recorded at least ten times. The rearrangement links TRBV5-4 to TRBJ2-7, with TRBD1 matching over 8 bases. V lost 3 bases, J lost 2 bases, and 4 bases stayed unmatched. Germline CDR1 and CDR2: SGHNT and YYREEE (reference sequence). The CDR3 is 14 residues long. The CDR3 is CASSWGTGPYEQYF. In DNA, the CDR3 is TGTGCCAGCAGCTGGGGGACAGGCCCCTACGAGCAGTACTTC.

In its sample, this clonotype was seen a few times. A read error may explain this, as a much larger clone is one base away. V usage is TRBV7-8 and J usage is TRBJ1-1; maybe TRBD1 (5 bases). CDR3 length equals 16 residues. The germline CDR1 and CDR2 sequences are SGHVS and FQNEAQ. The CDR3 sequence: CASSLPTGTMNTEALF. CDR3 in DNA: TGTGCCAGCAGCTTACCAACAGGTACCATGAACACTGAAGCTCTCTTT.

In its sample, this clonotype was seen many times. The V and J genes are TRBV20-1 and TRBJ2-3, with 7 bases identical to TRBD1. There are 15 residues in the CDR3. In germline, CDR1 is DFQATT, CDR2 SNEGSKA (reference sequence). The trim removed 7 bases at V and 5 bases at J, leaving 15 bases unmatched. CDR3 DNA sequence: TGCAGTGTTAGGGGGCGCGAGTTATATTTAGATACGCAGTATTTT. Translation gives CSVRGRELYLDTQYF.

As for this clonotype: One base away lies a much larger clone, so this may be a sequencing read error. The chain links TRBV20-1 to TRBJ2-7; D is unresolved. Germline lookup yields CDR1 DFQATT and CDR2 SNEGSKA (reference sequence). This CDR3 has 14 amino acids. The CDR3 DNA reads TGCGGTGCTAGAGAGGTGACTGGCTCCTACGAGCAGTACTTC. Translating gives CGAREVTGSYEQYF.

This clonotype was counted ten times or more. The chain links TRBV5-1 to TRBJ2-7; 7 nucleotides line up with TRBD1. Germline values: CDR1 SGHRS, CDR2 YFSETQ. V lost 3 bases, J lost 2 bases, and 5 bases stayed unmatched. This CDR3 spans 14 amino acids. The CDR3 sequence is CASSWTGVTYEQYF. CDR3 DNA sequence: TGCGCCAGCAGCTGGACAGGCGTTACCTACGAGCAGTACTTC.

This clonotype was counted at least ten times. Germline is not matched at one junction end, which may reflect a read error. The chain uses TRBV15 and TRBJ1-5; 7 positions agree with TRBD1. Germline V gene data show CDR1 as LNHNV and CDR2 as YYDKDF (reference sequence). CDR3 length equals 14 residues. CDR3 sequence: CATSGDRDRQPQHF. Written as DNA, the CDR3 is TGTGCCACCAGCGGAGACAGGGACCGTCAGCCCCAGCATTTT.

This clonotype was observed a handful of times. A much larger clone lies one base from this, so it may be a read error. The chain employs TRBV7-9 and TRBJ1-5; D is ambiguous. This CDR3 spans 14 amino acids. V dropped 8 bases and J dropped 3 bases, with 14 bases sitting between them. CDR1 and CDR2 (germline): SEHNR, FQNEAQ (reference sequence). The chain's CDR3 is CASGSDVYNQPQHF. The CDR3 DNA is TGTGCCAGCGGCTCGGACGTATACAATCAGCCCCAGCATTTT.

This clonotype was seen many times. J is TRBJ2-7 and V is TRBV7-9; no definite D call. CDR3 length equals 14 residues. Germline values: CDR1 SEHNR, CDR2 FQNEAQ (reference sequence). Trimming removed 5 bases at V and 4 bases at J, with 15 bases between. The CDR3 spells CASSHPVTPYEQYF. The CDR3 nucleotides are TGTGCCAGCAGCCATCCCGTGACTCCGTACGAGCAGTACTTC.